This note documents a single TCR beta chain sequence. This clonotype turned up a few times. Its antigen remains unidentified. Qualities for individual bases were not recorded, and no much larger clone is one base off. For sequencing, an Illumina HiSeq 1500 was employed. The public reads were quality trimmed at Q25 with fastp and then assembled into clones with MiXCR by TCRdb, keeping productive beta chains. Every distinct CDR3 protein forms one entry, paired with its most common genes and DNA. The sample table lists about 130,000 distinct CDR3 sequences, roughly 8.2% of them with a count of one. Around 10% of the sample comes from the top ten. The source of the sample is a study of T cell repertoires in cytomegalovirus infection (dated by TCRdb to about 2019). For the wider study: Donor HLA type was relevant to the analysis, as public TCR beta signatures indicated carriage of CMV infection together with the matching HLA type. The investigation overall reported the following: The ex vivo response was dominated by HLA-C-restricted CMV-specific TCR beta clonotypes, and the single most frequent clonotype in two of eight donors was supplied by these HLA-C-restricted clonotypes. Carriers of CMV infection plus the relevant HLA type were discriminated by the cumulative frequency of public TCR beta family members in the study cohort and in an independent 352-donor cohort.

The clonotype was recovered from a human donor in good health (CMV status not recorded). Some clones in this sample may be carry-over from other donors' samples. The sequenced material came from PBMCs.

The CDR3 corresponds to CASLGEIPPLHF. The nucleotide sequence reads as follows: TGTGCCAGTCTTGGGGAAATCCCACCCCTCCACTTT. Rearrangement joined TRBV28 to TRBJ1-6; the D gene is not confidently resolved. Reading the germline V gene gives CDR1 MDHEN and CDR2 SYDVKM. V loses 9 bases of germline sequence and J loses 11 bases, and the interval between the two ends is 14 bases. CDR3 length: 12 amino acids, cysteine to phenylalanine. The kept DNA is CDR3 alone, 36 bases in frame from the first base.